The sequence of this TCR beta chain was determined in a study of cytomegalovirus exposure and HLA in healthy donors. Looking at the study overall: In an early release, HLA-typed donors contributed some 80 million unique TCR sequences.

Researchers ran the PCR with 60 Vbeta and 13 Jbeta primers. Profiling relied on immunoSEQ multiplex PCR, and the TCRdb table lists in-frame clones only, not all of them. The repertoire holds 100,000 to 150,000 clones, with over 60% as singletons. Trimming cost V 6 bases and J 8 bases, with 11 bases left between them. There are 12 residues in the CDR3. Germline CDR1 reads SGHAT; CDR2 reads FQNNGV. In its sample, this clone was seen a few times. The sequenced sample consisted of PBMCs. The chain is built from TRBV11-2 and TRBJ2-1; tentative D call: TRBD2 (5 bases). The sequence was obtained from a woman in her 40s in good health and CMV-seropositive. The CDR3 is CASRSVGDEQFF. The CDR3 nucleotides read TGTGCCAGCAGGTCAGTCGGGGATGAGCAGTTCTTC.